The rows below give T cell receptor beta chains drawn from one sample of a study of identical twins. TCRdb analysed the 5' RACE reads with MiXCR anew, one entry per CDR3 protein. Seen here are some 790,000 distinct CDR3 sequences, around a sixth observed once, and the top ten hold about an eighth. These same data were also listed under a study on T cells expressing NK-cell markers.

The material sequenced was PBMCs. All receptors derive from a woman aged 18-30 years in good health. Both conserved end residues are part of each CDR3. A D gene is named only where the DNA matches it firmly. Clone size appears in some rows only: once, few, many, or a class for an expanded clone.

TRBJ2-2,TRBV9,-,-,TGTGCCAGCACCCCGTTTGGGCAGGCTAACACCGGGGAGCTGTTTTTT,CASTPFGQANTGELFF
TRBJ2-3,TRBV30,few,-,TGTGCCGCTGTAACACAGGGTGGTGCAGATACGCAGTATTTT,CAAVTQGGADTQYF
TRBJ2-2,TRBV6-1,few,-,TGTGCCACCCGCTCGCCCGGGGAGCTGTTTTTT,CATRSPGELFF
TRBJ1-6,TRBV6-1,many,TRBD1,TGTGCCAGCAGCCAGACAGGGGATAATTCACCCCTCCACTTT,CASSQTGDNSPLHF
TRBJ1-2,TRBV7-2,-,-,TGTGCCAGCAGCTTATTGGACGAATATGGCTACACCTTC,CASSLLDEYGYTF
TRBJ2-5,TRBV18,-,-,TGTGCCAGCACCGGACAGTGGACACAAGAGACCCAGTACTTC,CASTGQWTQETQYF
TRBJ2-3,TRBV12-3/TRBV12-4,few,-,TGTGCCAGCAGTCCGACCCTAGGTCGGGGCACAGATACGCAGTATTTT,CASSPTLGRGTDTQYF
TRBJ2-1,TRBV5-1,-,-,TGCGCCAGCAGCGTGGAGATCTACAATGAGCAGTTCTTC,CASSVEIYNEQFF
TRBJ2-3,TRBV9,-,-,TGTGCCAGCAGCGTCTTAAGCACAGATACGCAGTATTTT,CASSVLSTDTQYF
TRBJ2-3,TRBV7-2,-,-,TGTGCCAGCAGCTTAAACTCACCCGCAGGCTATACGCAGTATTTT,CASSLNSPAGYTQYF
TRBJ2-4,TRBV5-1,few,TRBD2,TGCGCCAGCAGCTTGTGGGCTAGCGGGAGATACATTCAGTACTTC,CASSLWASGRYIQYF
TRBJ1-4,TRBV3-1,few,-,TGTGCCAGCAGCCGAAGGGGGACGGAAAAACTGTTTTTT,CASSRRGTEKLFF
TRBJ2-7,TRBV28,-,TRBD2,TGTGCCAGCACTCGGGGCGGGAGCGTCTACGAGCAGTACTTC,CASTRGGSVYEQYF
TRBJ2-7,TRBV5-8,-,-,TGTGCCAGCGCCGGGAAACTAGATTGGTACGAGCAGTACTTC,CASAGKLDWYEQYF
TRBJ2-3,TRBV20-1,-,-,TGCAGTGCTAGAGACGACAGGACAGATACGCAGTATTTT,CSARDDRTDTQYF
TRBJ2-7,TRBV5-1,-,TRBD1,TGCGCCAGCAGCACAAACCCCGGGACAGGGTCCTACGAGCAGTACTTC,CASSTNPGTGSYEQYF
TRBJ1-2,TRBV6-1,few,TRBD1,TGTGCCAGCAGAACGGGACAGGGACATGGCTACACCTTC,CASRTGQGHGYTF
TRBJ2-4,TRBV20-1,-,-,TGCAGTGCCCACAGTATCCTAGCCAAAAACATTCAGTACTTC,CSAHSILAKNIQYF
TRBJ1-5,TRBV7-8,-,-,TGTGCCAGCAGCTTAGCGGGGGGGATTACCAATCAGCCCCAGCATTTT,CASSLAGGITNQPQHF
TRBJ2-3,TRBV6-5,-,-,TGTGCCAGCAGTTACTCAGGACCCAGGACAGATACGCAGTATTTT,CASSYSGPRTDTQYF
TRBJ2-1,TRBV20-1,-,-,TGCAGTGGGGCGCGGGGGCCCTCCTACAATGAGCAGTTCTTC,CSGARGPSYNEQFF
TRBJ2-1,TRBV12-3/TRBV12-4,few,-,TGTGCCAGCAGTCGGGGACAAGATAGTGAGCAGTTCTTC,CASSRGQDSEQFF
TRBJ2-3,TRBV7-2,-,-,TGTGCCAGCAGCCCACGCAGGGGCCCCCCCACAGATACGCAGTATTTT,CASSPRRGPPTDTQYF
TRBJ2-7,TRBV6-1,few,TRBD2,TGTGCCAGCACTCGTACAAGCGGGGGTTCCTACGAGCAGTACTTC,CASTRTSGGSYEQYF
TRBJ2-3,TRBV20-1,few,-,TGCAGTGCTAGACAGGGGGGGGGCCCAGATACGCAGTATTTT,CSARQGGGPDTQYF
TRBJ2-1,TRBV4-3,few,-,TGCGCCAGCAGCTCCCGGGACATGGGATCCAATGAGCAGTTCTTC,CASSSRDMGSNEQFF
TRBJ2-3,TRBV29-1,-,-,TGCAGCGTTTACGGGAGTGGCACAGATACGCAGTATTTT,CSVYGSGTDTQYF
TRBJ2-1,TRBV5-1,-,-,TGCGCCAGCAGCGGAACCGGGACTGCCTACAATGAGCAGTTCTTC,CASSGTGTAYNEQFF
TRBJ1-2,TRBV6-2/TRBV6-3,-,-,TGTGCCAGCAGGACAACAGGGTGGAATGGCTACACCTTC,CASRTTGWNGYTF
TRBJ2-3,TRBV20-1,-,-,TGCAGTGCCCCGACTAACGGCACAGATACGCAGTATTTT,CSAPTNGTDTQYF
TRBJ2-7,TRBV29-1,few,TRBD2,TGCAGCGGTCGGCTAGCGGGTACCTACGAGCAGTACTTC,CSGRLAGTYEQYF
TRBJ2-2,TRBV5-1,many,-,TGCGCCAGCAGCTTAACTGCGAACACCGGGGAGCTGTTTTTT,CASSLTANTGELFF
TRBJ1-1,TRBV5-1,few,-,TGCGCCAGCAGCGAAGAGGGCACTGAAGCTTTCTTT,CASSEEGTEAFF
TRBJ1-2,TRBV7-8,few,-,TGTGCCAGCAGCTTAGTGGCAGGGTTGGGCTACACCTTC,CASSLVAGLGYTF
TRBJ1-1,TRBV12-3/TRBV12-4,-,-,TGTGCCAGCAGTTTAGGGGTCCGGAACACTGAAGCTTTCTTT,CASSLGVRNTEAFF
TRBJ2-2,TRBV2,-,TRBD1,TGTGCCAGCACGTCAGGGGGCGGTCGGACCGGGGAGCTGTTTTTT,CASTSGGGRTGELFF
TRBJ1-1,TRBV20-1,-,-,TGCAGTGCTCGGAAGGGGACACTGAACACTGAAGCTTTCTTT,CSARKGTLNTEAFF
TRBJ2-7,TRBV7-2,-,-,TGTGCCAGCAGCTTAGAAGGCAGGGGAGTCCTCGAGCAGTACTTC,CASSLEGRGVLEQYF
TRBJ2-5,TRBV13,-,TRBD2,TGTGCCAGCGCTGGCGGGGGTAAAGAGACCCAGTACTTC,CASAGGGKETQYF
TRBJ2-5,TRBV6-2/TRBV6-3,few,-,TGTGCCAGCAGCGGAGCCAGGGGACAAGAGACCCAGTACTTC,CASSGARGQETQYF
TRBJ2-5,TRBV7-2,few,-,TGTGCCAGCAGCTTACAAGCGGAATACCTCCAAGAGACCCAGTACTTC,CASSLQAEYLQETQYF
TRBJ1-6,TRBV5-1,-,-,TGCGCCAGCAGCCATTCCCGGGATTCACCCCTCCACTTT,CASSHSRDSPLHF
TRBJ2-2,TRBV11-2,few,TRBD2,TGTGCCAGCAGCCGAAAGGGGACTAGCGGGAGTTTAAGGTCGGGGGAGCTGTTTTTT,CASSRKGTSGSLRSGELFF
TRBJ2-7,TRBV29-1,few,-,TGCAGCGCTAGGAGCCGAGCAGCGAGCGAGCAGTACTTC,CSARSRAASEQYF
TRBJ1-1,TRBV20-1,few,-,TGCAGTGCTAGGAGGACCCAGGCCGCTTTCTTT,CSARRTQAAFF
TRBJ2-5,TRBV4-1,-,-,TGCGCCAGCAGCCAACCCAAAGAGACCCAGTACTTC,CASSQPKETQYF
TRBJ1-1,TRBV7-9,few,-,TGTGCCAGCAGCTCCCAAGGGGTACCGAACACTGAAGCTTTCTTT,CASSSQGVPNTEAFF
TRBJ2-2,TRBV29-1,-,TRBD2,TGCAGCGTGGGCTACGGACTAGCGCGTTACACCGGGGAGCTGTTTTTT,CSVGYGLARYTGELFF
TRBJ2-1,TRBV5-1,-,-,TGCGCCAGCAGCTTTCCCCCTACCTACAATGAGCAGTTCTTC,CASSFPPTYNEQFF
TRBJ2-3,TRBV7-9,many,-,TGTGCCAGCAGCTCCCCGGCTAGGGGGGATACGCAGTATTTT,CASSSPARGDTQYF
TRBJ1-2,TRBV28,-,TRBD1,TGTGCCAGCAGTTTTCTTGACAGGGCTAACTATGGCTACACCTTC,CASSFLDRANYGYTF
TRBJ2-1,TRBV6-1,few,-,TGTGCCAGCAGCTCACTGACGTTGGGGGCGAGGGATGAGCAGTTCTTC,CASSSLTLGARDEQFF
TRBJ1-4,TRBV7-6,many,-,TGTGCCAGCAGCCACAGTTTGGGGGATGAAAAACTGTTTTTT,CASSHSLGDEKLFF